This TCR beta chain was recovered during a study of T cell responses to AZD1222 COVID-19 vaccine. The overall study: The analysis combined second doses at about 4 or about 12 weeks.

Assay used: immunoSEQ multiplex PCR; TCRdb lists only in-frame clones, some missing. The sample yields around 95,000 clones, around nine tenths seen once. Study conclusions and caveats: The study found vaccine-associated CD4 TCRs spanning spike, dominant at 160-218 and 743-854. Baseline serology detected seropositivity in only six or seven AZD1222 recipients. Most donors were white British, females outnumbered males, and clonal diversity was possibly underestimated.

Turning to this clone: Its matching antigen is unknown.

The junction had 5 bases not matched to a gene; V was cut back by 7 bases and J by 6 bases. This CDR3 has 12 amino acids. The V gene's germline CDR1 is SNHLY and CDR2 FYNNEI. Material: peripheral blood, obtained on day 0 of AZD1222 vaccination. The receptor comes from an adult in good health. The rearrangement links TRBV2 to TRBJ2-7; TRBD2 agrees at 8 bases. CDR3 loop: CASKGLAFEQYF. In DNA form, the CDR3 reads TGTGCCAGCAAAGGACTAGCTTTCGAGCAGTACTTC.